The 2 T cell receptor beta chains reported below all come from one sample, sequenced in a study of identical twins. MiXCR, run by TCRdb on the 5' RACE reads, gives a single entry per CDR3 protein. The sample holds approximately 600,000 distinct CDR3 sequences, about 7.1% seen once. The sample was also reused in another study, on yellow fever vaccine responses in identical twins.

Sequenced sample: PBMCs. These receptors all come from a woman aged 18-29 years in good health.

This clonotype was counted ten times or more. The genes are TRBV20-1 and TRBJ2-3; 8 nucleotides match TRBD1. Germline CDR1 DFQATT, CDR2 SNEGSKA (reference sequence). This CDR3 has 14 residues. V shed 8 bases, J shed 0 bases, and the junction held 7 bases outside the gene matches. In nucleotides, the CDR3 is TGCAGTCACCGGACAGGGCCAAGCACAGATACGCAGTATTTT. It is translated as CSHRTGPSTDTQYF.

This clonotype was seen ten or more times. CDR3 in DNA: TGTGCCAGCAGAGGGCCTAACACTGAAGCTTTCTTT. Translated, it gives CASRGPNTEAFF. V and J are TRBV12-3 or TRBV12-4 and TRBJ1-1; D gene uncertain. The CDR3 spans 12 residues. V lost 6 bases to trimming and J lost 2 bases, with 7 bases between them.